The following is a T cell receptor beta chain sequence with its context. The antigen is unknown. V dropped 5 bases and J dropped 10 bases, with 24 bases sitting between them. Per the germline V gene, CDR1 is MNHEY and CDR2 is SMNVEV (reference sequence). The CDR3 spans 16 residues. A second PCR, run for about 7 to 11 cycles, used a sample-barcoded 5' primer plus a J-beta primer mix. TCRdb analysed the 5' RACE reads with MiXCR anew, one entry per CDR3 protein. Of approximately 690,000 distinct CDR3 sequences in the sample, roughly three fifths were seen once. The data were taken from a study of blood T cells in healthy people across ages. Study-level results: With donor CMV status unknown, expanded clonotype changes were possibly confounded.

Source material: blood. The sequence was obtained from a man aged 60 to 75 in good health. The chain employs TRBV27 and TRBJ2-1, with D maybe TRBD2 (5 bases). CDR3 residues: CASSPSPGFPWREQFF. The CDR3 DNA is TGTGCCAGCAGTCCATCGCCGGGATTTCCGTGGCGGGAGCAGTTCTTC.